This is a list of T cell receptor beta chains from one sample in a study of somatic mutations in cytotoxic T cells in rheumatoid arthritis. Some clones are missing from TCRdb's copy, which holds only in-frame ones; the method was immunoSEQ multiplex PCR. The sample gives about 25,000 clones, roughly 87% of which show up once; over 5% is in the top ten. Sequencing was carried out using CD8+ T cells sorted from blood. Receptor source: a man aged 50 to 59 in good health. Each CDR3 is given without its conserved first and last residue.

V gene	J gene	CDR3 protein
TRBV25-1	TRBJ1-3	ASSDGQGNRNTIY
TRBV10-3	TRBJ2-5	AISDRDRGDGTQY
TRBV7-9	TRBJ2-7	ASSPREKYEQY
TRBV7-9	TRBJ2-7	ASRETGGQVYEQY
TRBV4-1	TRBJ2-5	ASSQAGSAETQY
TRBV5-1	TRBJ2-7	ASSSSYEQY
TRBV5-1	TRBJ1-1	ASSLASYGNMNTEAF
TRBV7-8	TRBJ2-1	ASSLLTRIMGNEQF
TRBV11-2	TRBJ2-7	ASSGRRAGVNEQY
TRBV7-9	TRBJ2-7	ASSPDRGREQY
TRBV7-9	TRBJ2-2	ASSLSGNTGELF
TRBV4-1	TRBJ2-7	ASSRAVTGAYEQY
TRBV4-2	TRBJ2-1	ASSQEAAGGAYNEQF
TRBV9	TRBJ2-7	ASSVGSSYEQY
TRBV13	TRBJ1-1	ASSPQAGYTEAF
TRBV4-1	TRBJ2-7	ASSSRWAATYEQY
TRBV9	TRBJ2-7	ASSFSPGLAFTEQY
TRBV6-6	TRBJ1-3	ASSYSWGRRGNTIY
TRBV7-9	TRBJ2-7	ASSPASGNTYEQY
TRBV20-1	TRBJ2-2	SALSAGELF
TRBV10-3	TRBJ1-1	AIRSDRNTEAF
TRBV21-1	TRBJ2-4	ASPGTVGIQY
TRBV4-1	TRBJ2-1	ASSLGQGGEEQF
TRBV11-1	TRBJ2-4	ASSLSAGGERNIQY
TRBV10-3	TRBJ2-7	AISESDNYEQY
TRBV7-9	TRBJ2-2	ASSPGRPLGELF
TRBV4-1	TRBJ2-7	ASSQASASSYEQY
TRBV13	TRBJ2-7	ASSSVAAPYEQY
TRBV13	TRBJ2-7	ASSLGGGRVDNEQY
TRBV9	TRBJ2-1	ASSDSYNEQF
TRBV2	TRBJ1-1	ASRPNLGERVGMNTEAF
TRBV28	TRBJ2-7	ASSQGLAGVYEQY
TRBV27	TRBJ2-3	ASSLHRERGTDTQY
TRBV27	TRBJ2-1	ASSLPGGNEQF
TRBV7-2	TRBJ1-2	ASSSGTGLGGYT
TRBV27	TRBJ2-7	ASSLLAGGYEQY
TRBV7-9	TRBJ1-2	ASSRDRAYGYT
TRBV30	TRBJ2-7	AWSVMGRYYEQY
TRBV5-8	TRBJ1-2	ASSFGQGHSIYGYT
TRBV11-2	TRBJ1-4	ASSLGDRASEKLF
TRBV10-3	TRBJ1-5	AISAVDGVAQPQH